This T cell receptor (beta chain) was sequenced for a study of chemoradiotherapy in HPV16-positive cancers. Study details: Functional T-cell assays on a couple of HPV16-positive patients' cells defined candidate HPV-specific clones and common TCR motifs.

The table came from immunoSEQ multiplex PCR; TCRdb's copy has only in-frame clones and leaves some out. The top ten clones hold under 5.5% of a sample with about 39,000 clones, around 76% of them seen once. Germline assignment: CDR1 MNHNY and CDR2 SVGAGI (reference sequence). The germline V and J ends were trimmed by 9 bases and 6 bases, with 18 bases remaining between them. CDR3 length equals 14 residues. The sequencing here drew on blood, taken from a patient who underwent chemoradiotherapy. This chain uses TRBV6-6 with TRBJ1-5, with D possibly being TRBD1 (5 bases). This clonotype originated in a human donor with HPV-associated anogenital cancer. CDR3 sequence reads: CASRGGGSSQPQHF. The CDR3 DNA is TGTGCCAGTCGCGGTGGGGGTTCGAGTCAGCCCCAGCATTTT.